This TCR beta chain came from a study of CD8+CD57+ T cells in acquired aplastic anemia. Overall study context: The DNA of sorted CD4+ and CD8+ cells averaged around 3.2 ug. Points from the study as a whole: Patients and controls were not found to differ significantly in CD8+ Simpson's diversity. Between patients and controls, over 25 CD8+ CDR3 sequences were found in common.

This clonotype showed up just a few times. No antigen is known for it. Genomic DNA served as template for TCR beta VDJ and CDR3 profiling. TCRdb processed the reads anew with MiXCR; each CDR3 protein has one entry. The sample has approximately 470,000 distinct CDR3 sequences, about a third seen once. Flow cytometry had shown expanded CD8+CD57+ cells in the patients chosen for sequencing. Each patient carried a diagnosis of severe acquired aplastic anemia. The CDR3 sequence is 15 residues long. V lost 7 bases, J lost 2 bases, and 9 bases stayed unmatched. The V gene's germline CDR1 is MGHRA and CDR2 YSYEKL.

Sequencing input: sorted CD4+, CD8+, or CD8+CD57+ T cells (not recorded which) from PBMCs. The chain joins TRBV4-1 to TRBJ1-2; 8 nucleotides match TRBD1. The sequence was obtained from a human donor with aplastic anemia. CDR3 DNA: TGCGCCAGCACCGACCCGGACAGGGTAAACTATGGCTACACCTTC. Translated, it gives CASTDPDRVNYGYTF.